This T cell receptor (beta chain) was sequenced for a study of lymphopenia after photon versus proton radiotherapy. Study findings and constraints: After the lymphocyte nadir, photon-treated repertoires showed oligoclonal expansion, especially of CD8+ Temra cells. Survival link was tested only in deceased patients; proton benefit remains a possibility.

TCRdb's copy holds only in-frame clones and misses some; the assay was immunoSEQ multiplex PCR. The data hold approximately 170,000 clones, with 70% to 90% observed a single time. Losses at the gene ends were 4 bases for V and 2 bases for J; bases not matched to a gene: 9. Germline V gene lookup returns CDR1 SGHDT and CDR2 YYEEEE. The CDR3 runs 16 residues. With respect to this clone: Its specificity is not known.

Sequenced here: peripheral blood, sampled from a patient treated with photon-based radiotherapy. This TCR came from a man in his forties or fifties with gastric cancer. The rearrangement joins TRBV5-6 to TRBJ2-1; 7 bases map to TRBD2. CDR3 nucleotides: TGTGCCAGCAGCCCCCAGTATGGGGGGGCCTACAATGAGCAGTTCTTC. Its protein product is CASSPQYGGAYNEQFF.